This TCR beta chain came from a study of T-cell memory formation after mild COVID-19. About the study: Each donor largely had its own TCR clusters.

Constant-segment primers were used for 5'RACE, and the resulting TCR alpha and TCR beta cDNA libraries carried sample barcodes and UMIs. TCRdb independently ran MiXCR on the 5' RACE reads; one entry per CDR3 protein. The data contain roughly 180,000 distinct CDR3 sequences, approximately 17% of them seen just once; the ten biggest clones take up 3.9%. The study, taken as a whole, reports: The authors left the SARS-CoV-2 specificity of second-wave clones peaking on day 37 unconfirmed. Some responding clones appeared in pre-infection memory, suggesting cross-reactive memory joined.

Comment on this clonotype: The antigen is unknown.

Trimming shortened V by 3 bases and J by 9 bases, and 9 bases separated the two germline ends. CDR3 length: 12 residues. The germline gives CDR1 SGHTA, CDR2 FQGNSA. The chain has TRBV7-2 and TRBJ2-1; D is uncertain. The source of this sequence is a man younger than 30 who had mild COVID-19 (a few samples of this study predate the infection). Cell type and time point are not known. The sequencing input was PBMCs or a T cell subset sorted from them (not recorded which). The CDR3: CASSFWRTEQFF. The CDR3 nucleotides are TGTGCCAGCAGCTTTTGGCGGACTGAGCAGTTCTTC.